This is a list of T cell receptor beta chains from one sample in a study of post-analysis software for immune sequencing data. TCRdb used MiXCR to reprocess the PCR reads, holding one entry per CDR3 protein. In the table there are hundreds of thousands of distinct CDR3 sequences, 30% of which are singletons. The source material was blood. The receptors come from a girl aged 10-17 years with multiple sclerosis. CDR3s include the opening cysteine and the closing phenylalanine or tryptophan. The D gene is left open where the match is weak. Clone size is stated in some rows and not others, as once, few, many or a class when expanded.

size: -; D: TRBD1; V: TRBV5-1; J: TRBJ2-3; CDR3: CASSLDSRGRTDTQYF; DNA: TGCGCCAGCAGCTTGGATTCCAGGGGGCGCACAGATACGCAGTATTTT
size: few; D: -; V: TRBV12-3/TRBV12-4; J: TRBJ1-5; CDR3: CASSITGYNQPQHF; DNA: TGTGCCAGCAGTATAACAGGGTATAATCAGCCCCAGCATTTT
size: -; D: -; V: TRBV12-3/TRBV12-4; J: TRBJ1-2; CDR3: CASTPGPGGRVLGYTF; DNA: TGTGCCAGCACCCCAGGACCCGGGGGCCGGGTTTTGGGCTACACCTTC
size: few; D: TRBD1; V: TRBV4-1; J: TRBJ1-2; CDR3: CASSHPTRDRANSYGYTF; DNA: TGCGCCAGCAGCCATCCTACAAGGGACAGGGCGAACTCCTATGGCTACACCTTC
size: -; D: -; V: TRBV12-3/TRBV12-4; J: TRBJ1-2; CDR3: CASSRRDSYYGYTF; DNA: TGTGCCAGCAGCCGGCGCGACAGCTACTATGGCTACACCTTC
size: few; D: -; V: TRBV10-3; J: TRBJ2-1; CDR3: CAISGGQKYNEQFF; DNA: TGTGCCATCAGTGGGGGACAAAAATACAATGAGCAGTTCTTC
size: once; D: TRBD1; V: TRBV20-1; J: TRBJ1-4; CDR3: CSAGQGANEKLVF; DNA: TGCAGTGCTGGACAGGGGGCGAATGAAAAACTGGTTTTT
size: few; D: -; V: TRBV4-3; J: TRBJ2-1; CDR3: CASSQGTLLYNEQFF; DNA: TGCGCCAGCAGCCAAGGTACTCTACTTTACAATGAGCAGTTCTTC
size: -; D: -; V: TRBV20-1; J: TRBJ1-2; CDR3: CSARGSLQGLPVGYTF; DNA: TGCAGTGCTAGAGGAAGTTTACAGGGCCTCCCCGTCGGCTACACCTTC
size: -; D: -; V: TRBV20-1; J: TRBJ1-5; CDR3: CSALDRNQPQHF; DNA: TGCAGTGCTCTTGACAGAAATCAGCCCCAGCATTTT
size: -; D: -; V: TRBV5-1; J: TRBJ2-3; CDR3: CASSLVGGRPTDTQYF; DNA: TGCGCCAGCAGCTTGGTAGGGGGTCGTCCCACAGATACGCAGTATTTT
size: few; D: TRBD1; V: TRBV5-8; J: TRBJ1-5; CDR3: CASRGPGQVRNQPQHF; DNA: TGTGCCAGCAGGGGTCCGGGACAGGTACGCAATCAGCCCCAGCATTTT
size: once; D: -; V: TRBV6-1; J: TRBJ2-7; CDR3: CASSEWGRKTYEQYF; DNA: TGTGCCAGCAGTGAATGGGGTCGGAAGACCTACGAGCAGTACTTC
size: -; D: -; V: TRBV27; J: TRBJ1-2; CDR3: CASSLYTGSYGYTF; DNA: TGTGCCAGCAGTTTATATACAGGGTCCTATGGCTACACCTTC
size: -; D: TRBD2; V: TRBV29-1; J: TRBJ2-1; CDR3: CSVPLLAGSYNEQFF; DNA: TGCAGCGTCCCCCTTTTAGCGGGATCCTACAATGAGCAGTTCTTC
size: -; D: -; V: TRBV20-1; J: TRBJ1-2; CDR3: CSAREWLQGYTF; DNA: TGCAGTGCTAGGGAGTGGCTGCAAGGCTACACCTTC
size: -; D: -; V: TRBV25-1; J: TRBJ2-6; CDR3: CASSAKRGFGAGANVLTF; DNA: TGTGCCAGCAGCGCAAAAAGGGGTTTCGGAGCGGGGGCCAACGTCCTGACTTTC
size: many; D: -; V: TRBV7-9; J: TRBJ2-3; CDR3: CASSPRGGSTDTQYF; DNA: TGTGCCAGCAGCCCGAGAGGCGGGAGCACAGATACGCAGTATTTT
size: -; D: -; V: TRBV5-1; J: TRBJ2-3; CDR3: CASSWAGEYDTQYF; DNA: TGCGCCAGCAGCTGGGCTGGGGAGTACGATACGCAGTATTTT
size: few; D: TRBD1; V: TRBV18; J: TRBJ2-7; CDR3: CASSPRQGATYEQYF; DNA: TGTGCCAGCTCACCACGACAGGGGGCGACCTACGAGCAGTACTTC
size: -; D: TRBD1; V: TRBV20-1; J: TRBJ1-5; CDR3: CSARRGRRGRDQPQHF; DNA: TGCAGTGCTAGAAGGGGGCGCCGGGGGAGGGATCAGCCCCAGCATTTT
size: many; D: -; V: TRBV29-1; J: TRBJ2-3; CDR3: CSASAQGLGFTDTQYF; DNA: TGCAGCGCTTCTGCTCAGGGTCTTGGGTTCACAGATACGCAGTATTTT